These T cell receptor beta chains were read from a single sample in a study of T cell repertoires in cytomegalovirus infection. TCRdb re-called the reads with MiXCR, one entry per CDR3 protein. Of around 190,000 distinct CDR3 sequences listed, over 13% are singletons. The sequenced material came from PBMCs. These receptors all stem from a human donor in good health (CMV status not recorded). Some clones in this sample may be carry-over from other donors' samples. Each CDR3 is given with its conserved first and last residue. A D gene is named only where the DNA matches it firmly. Size values are once, few and many counts, or a class for expanded clones, and some rows have none.

NA	TRBV5-6	NA	TRBJ1-1	TGTGCCAGCAGCTTAAGGGGGGGGCTACAGAACACTGAAGCTTTCTTT	CASSLRGGLQNTEAFF
NA	TRBV20-1	NA	TRBJ2-2	TGCAGTGCTAGAAGGGACACCCTGAACACCGGGGAGCTGTTTTTT	CSARRDTLNTGELFF
TRBD1	TRBV19	many	TRBJ1-2	TGTGCCAGTAGGAGGACAGGAGTATCTGAAGACTATGGCTACACCTTC	CASRRTGVSEDYGYTF
NA	TRBV28	NA	TRBJ2-5	TGTGCCAGCAGCAAGCTCGAGACCCAGTACTTC	CASSKLETQYF
TRBD2	TRBV20-1	few	TRBJ2-1	TGCAGTGCTCCCCTAGCGGTTGGAACGGATGAGCAGTTCTTC	CSAPLAVGTDEQFF
NA	TRBV12-5	many	TRBJ1-4	TGTGCTAGTGGTATGGCAGGGGTTGGTGATGAAAAACTGTTTTTT	CASGMAGVGDEKLFF
TRBD1	TRBV28	few	TRBJ2-1	TGTGCCAGCAGACCAGCCGGGACAGGGGGCAATGAGCAGTTCTTC	CASRPAGTGGNEQFF
NA	TRBV29-1	NA	TRBJ1-2	TGCAGCGTTGACAGGACGCCCCTTTACGGCTACACCTTC	CSVDRTPLYGYTF
NA	TRBV20-1	NA	TRBJ2-3	TGCAGTGCTCGGGACTCCGGGGGCACAGATACGCAGTATTTT	CSARDSGGTDTQYF
TRBD1	TRBV7-2	many	TRBJ2-5	TGTGCCAGCAGCCCAGGGACAGGGGTAGAGACCCAGTACTTC	CASSPGTGVETQYF
NA	TRBV28	NA	TRBJ1-1	TGTGCCAGCAGTTATGACAGGAAGAACACTGAAGCTTTCTTT	CASSYDRKNTEAFF
NA	TRBV7-3	many	TRBJ1-2	TGTGCCAGCAGCCCAACTCGGACCGAAGGCTACACCTTC	CASSPTRTEGYTF
TRBD2	TRBV6-5	NA	TRBJ2-7	TGTGCCAGCAGTTACCCGAGCGGGAGACACTACGAGCAGTACTTC	CASSYPSGRHYEQYF
TRBD1	TRBV12-3/TRBV12-4	few	TRBJ2-5	TGTGCCAGCAGTTTAGGATCTGAGGGGGCATTAGAGACCCAGTACTTC	CASSLGSEGALETQYF
NA	TRBV12-3/TRBV12-4	NA	TRBJ1-2	TGTGCCAGCAGTCCACGCGGAGGGGCTCGAAGCTATGGCTACACCTTC	CASSPRGGARSYGYTF
NA	TRBV25-1	NA	TRBJ2-7	TGTGCCAGCAGCGGCGGCGAGGGAAGCTCCTACGAGCAGTACTTC	CASSGGEGSSYEQYF
NA	TRBV10-2	many	TRBJ2-3	TGCGCCAGCGGGGGAGGCGGGTTCACAGATACGCAGTATTTT	CASGGGGFTDTQYF
TRBD1	TRBV14	NA	TRBJ1-1	TGTGCCAGCAGCCAGCGGGGACAGGGTGGCGCTTTCTTT	CASSQRGQGGAFF
TRBD1	TRBV7-2	many	TRBJ2-1	TGTGCCAGCAGCATGGGTACCGGGACAGGGATAATTTATGAGCAGTTCTTC	CASSMGTGTGIIYEQFF
TRBD1	TRBV6-2/TRBV6-3	many	TRBJ2-1	TGTGCCAGCAGTTACGGGGCAGGGGGCAGACACAATGAGCAGTTCTTC	CASSYGAGGRHNEQFF
TRBD2	TRBV5-4	many	TRBJ2-5	TGTGCCAGCAGTTCAAGCGGGAGAGGAGAGACCCAGTACTTC	CASSSSGRGETQYF
NA	TRBV6-2/TRBV6-3	few	TRBJ2-6	TGTGCCAGTAGGACTTCTGGGGCCAACGTCCTGACTTTC	CASRTSGANVLTF
NA	TRBV10-3	NA	TRBJ1-2	TGTGCCATCCATCCGGGGCTTAACTATGGCTACACCTTC	CAIHPGLNYGYTF
NA	TRBV6-2/TRBV6-3	NA	TRBJ2-1	TGTGCCAGCAGTTACTCGGACCGGGACTTGGAGCAGCTCTTC	CASSYSDRDLEQLF
NA	TRBV7-2	many	TRBJ1-1	TGTGCCAGCAGCTTAGTAGGCAGGGCCCAGAACACTGAAGCTTTCTTT	CASSLVGRAQNTEAFF
NA	TRBV28	few	TRBJ1-2	TGTGCCAGCACCTCGAGGGTATTTGGCGGATATGGCTACACCTTC	CASTSRVFGGYGYTF
NA	TRBV28	few	TRBJ1-1	TGTGCCAGCAGTTCAGCCGTGGCTTTCTTT	CASSSAVAFF
NA	TRBV10-2	NA	TRBJ2-3	TGCGCCAGCGCTTTCGGGCAGCGCACAGATACGCAGTATTTT	CASAFGQRTDTQYF
TRBD2	TRBV7-2	many	TRBJ2-3	TGTGCCAGCAGCTTAAGACTGGCGGGAGGGACAGATACGCAGTATTTT	CASSLRLAGGTDTQYF
TRBD1	TRBV14	NA	TRBJ2-1	TGTGCCAGCAGCCAAGGATGGATGGACAGGGCTAATGAGCAGTTCTTC	CASSQGWMDRANEQFF
NA	TRBV20-1	NA	TRBJ1-5	TGCAGTGCCACCCGACCCGATCAGCCCCAGCATTTT	CSATRPDQPQHF
TRBD1	TRBV29-1	few	TRBJ2-7	TGCAGCGGGATCGGACAGGGCTACGAGCAGTACTTC	CSGIGQGYEQYF
NA	TRBV4-1	few	TRBJ1-2	TGCGCCAGCAGCCACCCGGCCAAAGGAGGCTATGGCTACACCTTC	CASSHPAKGGYGYTF
TRBD2	TRBV28	many	TRBJ2-1	TGTGCCAGCAGTTCGCCGGGACTACATTTCTTC	CASSSPGLHFF
TRBD1	TRBV7-9	many	TRBJ2-3	TGTGCCAGCAGCTTCGGGACAGGGAGTACTCGGACAGATACGCAGTATTTT	CASSFGTGSTRTDTQYF
NA	TRBV24-1	few	TRBJ2-5	TGTGCCACCAGCCCGGACCGGACGCAAGAGACCCAGTACTTC	CATSPDRTQETQYF
NA	TRBV7-2	many	TRBJ1-2	TGTGCCAGCAGCGGACCAAGCAATCCGTATGGCTACACCTTC	CASSGPSNPYGYTF
NA	TRBV2	many	TRBJ2-5	TGTGCCAGCAGCGACCGAGCTCCCCTCCACTTC	CASSDRAPLHF
NA	TRBV6-2/TRBV6-3	many	TRBJ2-4	TGTGCCAGCACCCTGAACCCTACAGGAGGGAGAGGAAACATTCAGTACTTC	CASTLNPTGGRGNIQYF
TRBD1	TRBV6-2/TRBV6-3	NA	TRBJ2-1	TGTGCCAGCAGTTACCAGGGGACAGGTGGGAGTGAGCAGTTCTTC	CASSYQGTGGSEQFF
TRBD1	TRBV29-1	few	TRBJ1-2	TGCAGCGCGACAGGGGCCCATTGGGCCTATGGCTACACCTTC	CSATGAHWAYGYTF
NA	TRBV4-1	few	TRBJ2-3	TGCGCCAGCAGCCACTCCGAAAATACGCAGTATTTT	CASSHSENTQYF